The clone carrying this T cell receptor (beta chain) was picked up a small number of times. Antigen specificity is unknown. The CDR3 is 17 residues long. V lost 1 base and J lost 3; bases outside the gene matches: 4. The germline V gene has CDR1 LGHNA and CDR2 YSLEER. This specimen belongs to a study of identical twins. General observations from the study: Instead of following the same donors, the conclusions were based on cross-sectional statistical analysis. Insertions were reduced in abundant cord blood beta clonotypes but not in memory repertoires.

TCRdb analysed the 5' RACE reads with MiXCR anew, one entry per CDR3 protein. The sample records 450,000 to 500,000 distinct CDR3 sequences, 14% being singletons. The same sample was also used in a study of yellow fever vaccine responses in identical twins.

Sequencing used CD4+ T cells sorted from blood. The receptor was isolated from a young woman in good health. The chain links TRBV4-3 to TRBJ2-2, with 11 bases lining up with TRBD2. CDR3 sequence (DNA): TGCGCCAGCAGCCAAGTCCGACTAGCGGGGTACACCGGGGAGCTGTTTTTT. It codes for CASSQVRLAGYTGELFF.